Reported below is one T cell receptor beta chain. Its specificity is not known. TCRdb fed the 5' RACE reads into MiXCR, producing one record per CDR3 protein. The sample lists about 9,300 distinct CDR3 sequences, roughly 54% seen once, with 28% in the top ten. The data derive from a study of spatial heterogeneity in lung cancer. Time point: sample taken at primary tumor resection. Untreated early-stage non-small cell lung cancer patients, around 70 in total, were the donors. Notes on the study in general: Tumor mutation counts were tracked by expanded intratumoral alpha and beta TCR counts.

CDR3 length equals 13 residues. Germline V gene lookup returns CDR1 DFQATT and CDR2 SNEGSKA (reference sequence). Trimming stripped 4 bases from V and 1 base from J, with 10 bases between. The clonotype was recovered from a female donor with early-stage non-small cell lung cancer. The chain uses TRBV20-1 and TRBJ1-1; D not resolved. The sequences come from lung tumor tissue, collected at surgery. Here the CDR3 reads CSATPGKNTEAFF. CDR3 DNA: TGCAGTGCTACCCCCGGGAAGAACACTGAAGCTTTCTTT.